The 8 T cell receptor beta chains listed next were all sequenced from one sample in a study of cytomegalovirus exposure and HLA in healthy donors. Researchers ran the PCR with 60 Vbeta and 13 Jbeta primers. Clones were read by immunoSEQ multiplex PCR, and TCRdb kept only the in-frame ones, dropping some. In the table there are approximately 110,000 clones, over 75% of which are singletons. The source material was PBMCs. The receptors stem from a woman between 40 and 55 years old in good health and CMV-seropositive.

J is TRBJ2-7 and V is TRBV28, with D possibly matching TRBD2 (6 bases). The V end lost 6 bases, the J end lost 2 bases, and 8 bases lay between the germline ends. The germline V gene has CDR1 MDHEN and CDR2 SYDVKM. The CDR3 consists of 12 residues. In nucleotides, the CDR3 is TGTGCCAGCAGCCGGAGGGCCTACGAGCAGTACTTC. This translates into CASSRRAYEQYF.

This clone was counted a few times. This chain's CDR3 is CASSLNRGLYEQYF. CDR3 coding DNA: TGTGCCAGCAGCCTGAACAGGGGCCTGTACGAGCAGTACTTC. This rearrangement joins TRBV11-2 to TRBJ2-7; 7 nucleotides match TRBD1. The CDR3 spans 14 residues. J was trimmed by 4 bases and V by 5 bases; bases with no gene match: 8. Germline V CDR1 and CDR2: SGHAT, FQNNGV. Variable domain in full (rest from reference TRBV11-2 and TRBJ2-7): EAGVAQSPRYKIIEKRQSVAFWCNPISGHATLYWYQQILGQGPKLLIQFQNNGVVDDSQLPKDRFSAERLKGVDSTLKIQPAKLEDSAVYLCASSLNRGLYEQYFGPGTRLTVT.

The gene calls are TRBV28 and TRBJ1-5, with 7 bases aligning to TRBD1. Germline V gene lookup returns CDR1 MDHEN and CDR2 SYDVKM. The trim removed 5 bases at V and 7 bases at J, leaving 11 bases unmatched. The CDR3 is 15 amino acids. The DNA of the CDR3 is TGTGCCAGCAGTCCACGAGAGGGGGCTTTACAGCCCCAGCATTTT. This codes for CASSPREGALQPQHF.

The rearrangement links TRBV6-6 to TRBJ1-1; TRBD1 might be the D (6 bases). V lost 2 bases, J lost 3 bases, and 10 bases lay in between. The CDR3 sequence is 14 residues long. Germline V gene lookup returns CDR1 MNHNY and CDR2 SVGAGI (reference sequence). The CDR3 DNA is TGTGCCAGCAGTTACAAGGGGGGGGACACTGAAGCTTTCTTT. This sequence encodes CASSYKGGDTEAFF.

The V gene is TRBV13, the J gene TRBJ2-1; 8 bases align to TRBD2. Germline lookup yields CDR1 PRHDT and CDR2 FYEKMQ (reference sequence). There are 15 residues in the CDR3. V dropped 3 bases and J dropped 8; count of bases not matched to a gene: 9. CDR3 sequence: CASSLGGLVGHEQFF. CDR3 in DNA: TGTGCCAGCAGCTTGGGGGGACTAGTGGGTCATGAGCAGTTCTTC.

The rearrangement uses TRBV7-6 and TRBJ2-5, with 9 nucleotides matching TRBD1. With 4 bases clipped from V and 4 bases from J, the junction kept 10 bases outside the gene matches. CDR1 and CDR2 from the germline V gene are SGHVS and FNYEAQ. The CDR3 sequence is 16 residues long. The CDR3, as DNA: TGTGCCAGCAGCTATTCTGGGACAGGGTTTGGAGAGACCCAGTACTTC. Translated: CASSYSGTGFGETQYF.

The chain uses TRBV9 and TRBJ2-2; TRBD2 agrees at 11 bases. CDR3 length equals 16 residues. CDR1 is SGDLS, CDR2 YYNGEE, per germline. The V segment lost 2 bases and the J segment 7 bases; nucleotides outside the gene matches: 7. The CDR3 bases are TGTGCCAGCAGCGTTATAGCGGGAGGGCGGAGCGGGGAGCTGTTTTTT. Its protein product is CASSVIAGGRSGELFF.

As regards this clone: The germline gene is not matched at one end of the junction; a read error may be the cause. V gene TRBV7-9 combines with J gene TRBJ2-7; D is unresolved. The CDR3 runs 12 residues. The germline CDR1 and CDR2 sequences are SEHNR and FQNEAQ (reference sequence). The CDR3 coding sequence is TGTTCCAGCAGCTTGGCACAGCACGAGCAGTACTTC. It translates to CSSSLAQHEQYF. The whole variable domain, remainder taken from reference TRBV7-9 and TRBJ2-7, is DTGVSQNPRHKITKRGQNVTFRCDPISEHNRLYWYRQTLGQGPEFLTYFQNEAQLEKSRLLSDRFSAERPKGSFSTLEIQRTEQGDSAMYLCSSSLAQHEQYFGPGTRLTVT.